The 25 T cell receptor beta chains presented below share a single source sample, sequenced in a study of cytomegalovirus exposure and HLA in healthy donors. Researchers ran the PCR with 60 Vbeta and 13 Jbeta primers. Profiling relied on immunoSEQ multiplex PCR, and the TCRdb table lists in-frame clones only, not all of them. This sample has about 150,000 clones; roughly 71% occur once, and the top ten carry roughly 6.6%. Sequenced: PBMCs. These receptor sequences come from a man aged 25 to 45 in good health and CMV-seronegative.

This rearrangement joins TRBV6-5 to TRBJ2-2, with D maybe TRBD1 (6 bases). V was cut by 2 bases and J by 1 base, with 8 bases left in between. The CDR3 extends over 15 amino acids. Germline assignment: CDR1 MNHEY and CDR2 SVGAGI. For the CDR3, the DNA is TGTGCCAGCAGTTACGGCAGGGGGAACACCGGGGAGCTGTTTTTT. It specifies CASSYGRGNTGELFF.

This chain joins TRBV23-1 and TRBJ1-5; 8 bases line up with TRBD1. TRBV23-1 is classed as an ORF, of uncertain function. The CDR3 contains 16 residues. Trimming at V came to 4 bases and at J to 4 bases, leaving 9 bases not matched to a gene. The CDR3: CASSPNRTGRNQPQHF. CDR3 bases: TGCGCCAGCAGTCCGAACCGGACAGGGCGAAATCAGCCCCAGCATTTT.

V gene TRBV2 combines with J gene TRBJ2-5, with 11 bases that match TRBD2. Germline lookup yields CDR1 SNHLY and CDR2 FYNNEI. The CDR3 spans 16 residues. V lost 7 bases, J lost 2 bases, and 9 bases stayed unmatched. The chain's CDR3 is CASKLAGGIVQETQYF. The CDR3 coding sequence is TGTGCCAGCAAGCTAGCGGGGGGTATAGTACAAGAGACCCAGTACTTC.

The chain recombines TRBV5-1 with TRBJ2-3, with D tentatively TRBD2 (6 bases). Germline CDR1 and CDR2: SGHRS and YFSETQ. This CDR3 region has 15 residues. Trimming cost V 2 bases and J 4 bases, with 14 bases left between them. The CDR3 coding sequence is TGCGCCAGCAGCTTACAACTCGGAGGGTCAGATACGCAGTATTTT. Translated: CASSLQLGGSDTQYF.

This clone was recorded once. This chain links TRBV28 with TRBJ1-2; D perhaps matches TRBD1 (5 bases). Trimming shortened V by 7 bases and J by 2 bases, and 14 bases separated the two germline ends. Germline CDR1 is MDHEN and CDR2 is SYDVKM. The CDR3 consists of 14 residues. This chain's CDR3 is CASMVGDSNYGYTF. The CDR3 coding sequence is TGTGCCAGCATGGTGGGGGACTCGAACTATGGCTACACCTTC.

This chain connects TRBV6-1 to TRBJ1-5; 7 bases line up with TRBD1. The CDR3 sequence is 14 residues long. After removal of 2 bases from V and 4 bases from J, the junction contained 2 bases not matched to a gene. Looked up from germline, CDR1 is MNHNS and CDR2 is SASEGT. CDR3 in amino acids: CASSENRGNQPQHF. The CDR3 coding sequence is TGTGCCAGCAGTGAAAACAGGGGAAATCAGCCCCAGCATTTT.

The genes are TRBV11-1 and TRBJ1-1; D gene ambiguous. CDR1 is SGHAT and CDR2 is FQDESV in the germline V gene (reference sequence). The CDR3 loop spans 11 amino acids. Trimming removed 5 bases from V and 3 bases from J, with 4 bases in between. Here the CDR3 reads CASSRDTEAFF. CDR3 DNA: TGTGCCAGCAGCCGAGACACTGAAGCTTTCTTT.

The chain employs TRBV2 and TRBJ2-4, with a weak D call TRBD2 (6 bases). CDR1 and CDR2 (germline): SNHLY, FYNNEI. The ends were cut back, 0 bases at V and 7 bases at J, with 13 bases in the middle. The CDR3 has 15 amino acids. The CDR3, as DNA: TGTGCCAGCAGTGAAGCGCTTCCTAGCGCGAACATTCAGTACTTC. It translates to CASSEALPSANIQYF.

This rearrangement joins TRBV5-1 to TRBJ2-5; 7 nucleotides agree with TRBD1. Germline-derived CDR1 and CDR2 are SGHRS and YFSETQ. V lost 7 bases to trimming and J lost 1 base; unmatched junction nucleotides: 13. CDR3 length: 16 residues. CDR3 bases: TGCGCCAGCTCCCAACCAGACAGGGCGCCCCAAGAGACCCAGTACTTC. Translated, it gives CASSQPDRAPQETQYF.

The chain uses TRBV28 and TRBJ2-7; the match to TRBD2 covers 7 bases. Trimming cost V 2 bases and J 0 bases; bases outside gene matches: 4. The CDR3 is 15 residues long. CDR1 is MDHEN, CDR2 SYDVKM, per germline. The CDR3 here is CASSLARDYSYEQYF. In DNA, the CDR3 is TGTGCCAGCAGTTTAGCCCGGGACTACTCCTACGAGCAGTACTTC.

The chain uses TRBV5-1 and TRBJ1-2, with 9 nucleotides matching TRBD1. With V trimmed by 3 bases and J by 8 bases, 11 bases remained unmatched. Germline V lookup: CDR1 SGHRS, CDR2 YFSETQ. The CDR3 has 15 amino acids. The CDR3 here is CASSWGSRTGAGYTF. DNA of the CDR3: TGCGCCAGCAGCTGGGGGTCTAGGACAGGGGCAGGCTACACCTTC.

This chain joins TRBV5-8 and TRBJ2-5, with 14 bases that match TRBD2. CDR3 length: 18 amino acids. V lost 0 bases and J lost 1; bases outside the gene matches: 5. CDR1 SGHTS and CDR2 YDEGEE come from the germline V gene. The CDR3 reads CASSLETSGRGFQETQYF. The CDR3 nucleotides read TGTGCCAGCAGCTTGGAGACTAGCGGGAGGGGATTCCAAGAGACCCAGTACTTC.

This clone was seen once. The rearrangement joins TRBV6-4 to TRBJ1-1; 9 bases line up with TRBD1. The CDR3 runs to 13 residues. In germline, CDR1 is MRHNA, CDR2 SNTAGT. V shed 2 bases and J 7 bases; nucleotides not matched to a gene: 2. CDR3 in DNA: TGTGCCAGCAGTGACGGGACAGGGCGTGAAGCTTTCTTT. It encodes CASSDGTGREAFF.

This chain joins TRBV7-3 and TRBJ1-3; D is unclear. The V gene lost 5 bases and the J gene lost 0 bases, with 14 bases spanning the gap. The CDR3 length is 16 residues. Germline CDR1 SGHTA, CDR2 FQGTGA. Here the CDR3 DNA reads TGTGCCAGCAGCGAAAGTCCGGGAATCTCTGGAAACACCATATATTTT. Amino acid sequence: CASSESPGISGNTIYF.

In its sample, this clone was seen a few times. V and J are TRBV28 and TRBJ2-1; TRBD1 matches at 9 bases. Germline assignment: CDR1 MDHEN and CDR2 SYDVKM. The V segment lost 5 bases and the J segment 7 bases; nucleotides outside the gene matches: 6. This CDR3 region has 14 residues. For the CDR3, the DNA is TGTGCCAGCAGTGCTCCGGGACAGGGAAATGAGCAGTTCTTC. Amino acids: CASSAPGQGNEQFF.

The rearrangement joins TRBV28 to TRBJ1-5, with TRBD1 identical over 9 bases. CDR3 length equals 16 residues. V shed 5 bases and J 1 base; nucleotides not matched to a gene: 6. In germline, CDR1 is MDHEN, CDR2 SYDVKM. For the CDR3, the DNA is TGTGCCAGCAGTCTTGGGACAGGGTCAAGCAATCAGCCCCAGCATTTT. Translation gives CASSLGTGSSNQPQHF.

To note about this clone: Relative to the germline gene, one junction end is altered; a read error may explain this. The chain carries TRBV6-1 and TRBJ2-5, with TRBD2 matching over 12 bases. The germline V gene has CDR1 MNHNS and CDR2 SASEGT. This CDR3 region has 17 residues. CDR3 coding DNA: TGTGCCAGCAGTGCCCGGACTAGCGGGAATGGACAAGAGGCCCAGTACTTC. Amino acids: CASSARTSGNGQEAQYF.

The V gene is TRBV19, the J gene TRBJ1-1; D is undetermined. V was clipped by 2 bases and J by 0 bases, with 7 bases between them. CDR3 size: 14 residues. Looked up from germline, CDR1 is LNHDA and CDR2 is SQIVND (reference sequence). In DNA, the CDR3 is TGTGCCAGTAGTATAAAGCCGGTGAACACTGAAGCTTTCTTT. It codes for CASSIKPVNTEAFF.

This chain uses TRBV5-1 with TRBJ2-7; 7 nucleotides agree with TRBD1. V was clipped by 5 bases and J by 3 bases; unmatched bases: 5. This CDR3 region has 13 residues. Germline V gene lookup returns CDR1 SGHRS and CDR2 YFSETQ. Written as DNA, the CDR3 is TGCGCCAGCAGGGGGACAGATATCTACGAGCAGTACTTC. It specifies CASRGTDIYEQYF.

This clone was detected once. The V call is TRBV10-2, the J call TRBJ2-5, with D uncertain. The J call may be faulty, since TRBJ2-7 better matches the DNA end. This CDR3 is 12 amino acids long. Germline-derived CDR1 and CDR2 are WSHSY and SAAADI. The CDR3 spells CASSPLSYEQYF. The CDR3 bases are TGCGCCAGCAGTCCGCTATCCTACGAGCAGTACTTC.

This clone has just one count. The chain links TRBV7-2 to TRBJ2-7; 9 bases align to TRBD2. The germline V gene encodes CDR1 SGHTA and CDR2 FQGNSA. The CDR3 covers 15 residues. The V segment lost 5 bases and the J segment 3 bases; nucleotides outside the gene matches: 8. CDR3 in amino acids: CASSPEGLAVYEQYF. CDR3 DNA sequence: TGTGCCAGCAGCCCAGAGGGACTAGCCGTCTACGAGCAGTACTTC.

The chain links TRBV7-2 to TRBJ2-1; the D is unclear. V was clipped by 0 bases and J by 12 bases, with 15 bases between them. CDR1 is SGHTA and CDR2 is FQGNSA in the germline V gene. This CDR3 has 14 amino acids. The CDR3, as DNA: TGTGCCAGCAGCTTAGCGCTCTTGAACACACGGCAGTTCTTC. This gives the protein CASSLALLNTRQFF. The whole variable domain, remainder taken from reference TRBV7-2 and TRBJ2-1, is GAGVSQSPSNKVTEKGKDVELRCDPISGHTALYWYRQSLGQGLEFLIYFQGNSAPDKSGLPSDRFSAERTGGSVSTLTIQRTQQEDSAVYLCASSLALLNTRQFFGPGTRLTVL.

This clone was observed a handful of times. CDR3 in amino acids: CASSLDSSATNEKLFF. The CDR3 bases are TGTGCCAGCAGCTTAGACAGTAGTGCAACTAATGAAAAACTGTTTTTT. The chain couples TRBV7-9 to TRBJ1-4; D is ambiguous. Trimming left V 1 base short and J 0 bases short, with 9 bases between. The germline V gene has CDR1 SEHNR and CDR2 FQNEAQ (reference sequence). The CDR3 runs 16 residues. Full variable domain (remainder filled in from reference TRBV7-9 and TRBJ1-4): DTGVSQNPRHKITKRGQNVTFRCDPISEHNRLYWYRQTLGQGPEFLTYFQNEAQLEKSRLLSDRFSAERPKGSFSTLEIQRTEQGDSAMYLCASSLDSSATNEKLFFGSGTQLSVL.

This chain links TRBV28 with TRBJ1-3; D not certain. Germline lookup yields CDR1 MDHEN and CDR2 SYDVKM. V lost 2 bases and J lost 7, with 12 bases in between. The CDR3 runs to 14 residues. CDR3 amino acids: CASSLVWAPNTIYF. The CDR3 DNA reads as TGTGCCAGCAGTTTAGTCTGGGCACCGAACACCATATATTTT. The variable domain in full, completed from reference TRBV28 and TRBJ1-3, reads DVKVTQSSRYLVKRTGEKVFLECVQDMDHENMFWYRQDPGLGLRLIYFSYDVKMKEKGDIPEGYSVSREKKERFSLILESASTNQTSMYLCASSLVWAPNTIYFGEGSWLTVV.

The rearrangement uses TRBV11-3 and TRBJ2-2, with 8 bases lining up with TRBD1. The CDR3 runs to 16 residues. Trimming at V came to 5 bases and at J to 4 bases, leaving 9 bases not matched to a gene. Germline V gene data show CDR1 as SGHNT and CDR2 as YENEEA. CDR3 sequence: CASSPGGTGGTGELFF. The CDR3, as DNA: TGTGCCAGCAGCCCAGGGGGGACAGGAGGCACCGGGGAGCTGTTTTTT.